Listed below are T cell receptor beta chains from one sample, sequenced in a study of blood T cell repertoires in COVID-19. Measured with immunoSEQ multiplex PCR; TCRdb has only the in-frame clones, and not every one. The table lists about 140,000 clones, roughly 85% of them singletons. Sequenced: PBMCs or T cells enriched from blood (not recorded which). These receptors originate from a woman aged 50 to 65 who had recovered from COVID-19. CDR3s include the opening cysteine and the closing phenylalanine or tryptophan.

v_call	cdr3_aa
TRBV4-2	CASSQQLQGLNNSPLHF
TRBV3-1/TRBV3-2	CASSQDRGHQSYEQYF
TRBV19	CATRTGPVTEAFF
TRBV5-1	CASSLDGYYNEQFF
TRBV19	CASSIIDRPSQPQHF
TRBV7-8	CASSLARTRDEQFF
TRBV11-3	CASSTGSGWDEQFF
TRBV19	CASRSENYGYTF
TRBV10-3	CATLQGKGYEQYF
TRBV29-1	CSVAGGNTIYF
TRBV5-1	CASSWGGEQYF
TRBV7-9	CASSLRSWENEQFF
TRBV28	CASIYAGGDSYEQYF
TRBV19	CASEGGASTDTQYF
TRBV24-1	CATSDPSMDTGELFF
TRBV9	CASSAPAKNTEAFF
TRBV7-6	CASSRNPSPGELFF
TRBV19	CASRGRGGGANVLTF
TRBV10-3	CAISGGGNGSPLHF
TRBV28	CASSLSGGEVYGYTF
TRBV9	CASSAGTGGSYNSPLHF
TRBV6-2/TRBV6-3	CASTPKLTGVSSGANVLTF
TRBV4-2	CASSQERRNRDPTGELFF
TRBV5-6	CASSSTLYGYTF
TRBV30	CAWAVGGTYEQYF
TRBV4-1	CASSREAERGAYNEQFF
TRBV6-5	CASSYSQVNYGYTF
TRBV5-8	CASSRDRGITEAFF
TRBV3-1/TRBV3-2	CASSFPGTTGTGELFF
TRBV3-1/TRBV3-2	CASSPTLSREVKFF